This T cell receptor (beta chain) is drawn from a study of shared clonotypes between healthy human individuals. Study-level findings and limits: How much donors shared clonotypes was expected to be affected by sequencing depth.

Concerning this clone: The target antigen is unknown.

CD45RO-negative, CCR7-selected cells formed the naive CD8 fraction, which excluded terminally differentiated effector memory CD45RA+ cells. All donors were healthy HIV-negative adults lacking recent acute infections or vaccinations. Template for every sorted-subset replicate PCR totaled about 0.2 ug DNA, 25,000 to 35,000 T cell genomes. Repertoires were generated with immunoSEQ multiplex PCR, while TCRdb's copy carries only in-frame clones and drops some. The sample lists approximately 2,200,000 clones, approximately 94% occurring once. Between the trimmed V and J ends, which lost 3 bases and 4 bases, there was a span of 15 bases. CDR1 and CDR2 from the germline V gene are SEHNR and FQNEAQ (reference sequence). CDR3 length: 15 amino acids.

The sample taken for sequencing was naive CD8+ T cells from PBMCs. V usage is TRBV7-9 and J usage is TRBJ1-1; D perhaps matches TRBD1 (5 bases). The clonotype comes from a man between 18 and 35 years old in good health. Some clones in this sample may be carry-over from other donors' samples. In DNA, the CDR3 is TGTGCCAGCAGCTTGGGGAGGGGTAAGGGCACTGAAGCTTTCTTT. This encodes CASSLGRGKGTEAFF.